This T cell receptor beta chain was captured in a study of control samples from healthy donors and cancer patients. The protocol was immunoSEQ multiplex PCR, while the TCRdb copy is restricted to in-frame clones and leaves out a portion. The sample shows tens of thousands of clones, 88% of them seen only once. Germline-derived CDR1 and CDR2 are MDHEN and SYDVKM. CDR3 length: 11 amino acids. V was shortened by 10 bases and J by 3 bases, with 9 bases between the two germline ends. The chain employs TRBV28 and TRBJ1-2, with D uncertain. The TCR comes from a middle-aged man with head and neck cancer. Sequencing input: PBMCs. The CDR3 sequence is CATNVDYGYTF. CDR3 nucleotides: TGTGCCACCAACGTGGACTATGGCTACACCTTC.